The 15 T cell receptor beta chains given below trace back to one sample, sequenced in a study of T cell changes during pregnancy in multiple sclerosis (dated by TCRdb to about 2019). The method was the immunoSEQ multiplex PCR assay. TCRdb took over this immuneACCESS table, retaining in-frame rearrangements with V and J assigned. Such tables are incomplete; in checked studies, under half of the missing clones stem from an unresolved V gene, and the remainder is unexplained. Across this sample there are roughly 80,000 clones, with 93% seen only once. Approximately 2.4% of the sample rests with the top ten. The material sequenced was peripheral blood, taken in the second trimester of pregnancy. These receptors were taken from a female donor with multiple sclerosis, enrolled in a pregnancy study.

The genes are TRBV30 and TRBJ1-2; 7 bases are shared with TRBD1. CDR1 GTSNPN and CDR2 SVGIG come from the germline V gene (reference sequence). V was clipped by 7 bases and J by 3 bases; unmatched bases: 11. CDR3 size: 14 residues. The CDR3 DNA reads TGTGCCTCCCACACGGACAGGAACTACTATGGCTACACCTTC. Amino acid sequence: CASHTDRNYYGYTF. Filled out from reference TRBV30 and TRBJ1-2, the complete variable domain reads SQTIHQWPATLVQPVGSPLSLECTVEGTSNPNLYWYRQAAGRGLQLLFYSVGIGQISSEVPQNLSASRPQDRQFILSSKKLLLSDSGFYLCASHTDRNYYGYTFGSGTRLTVV.

The rearrangement joins TRBV19 to TRBJ1-5; the D is unclear. Germline V lookup: CDR1 LNHDA, CDR2 SQIVND (reference sequence). CDR3 length: 14 amino acids. V lost 5 bases and J lost 4, with 12 bases in between. The CDR3 sequence is CASSYGLGNQPQHF. In DNA, the CDR3 is TGTGCCAGTAGTTACGGACTGGGAAATCAGCCCCAGCATTTT. Variable domain in full (rest from reference TRBV19 and TRBJ1-5): DGGITQSPKYLFRKEGQNVTLSCEQNLNHDAMYWYRQDPGQGLRLIYYSQIVNDFQKGDIAEGYSVSREKKESFPLTVTSAQKNPTAFYLCASSYGLGNQPQHFGDGTRLSIL.

The rearrangement links TRBV7-2 to TRBJ1-5; 9 bases agree with TRBD1. Trimming took 10 bases from V and 2 from J; bases not matched to a gene: 6. Germline CDR1 reads SGHTA; CDR2 reads FQGNSA. The CDR3 length is 14 residues. The CDR3 nucleotides are TGTGCCACCCGGACAGGGGAGGGCAATCAGCCCCAGCATTTT. Translation: CATRTGEGNQPQHF.

The chain recombines TRBV7-9 with TRBJ1-2; the D gene is possibly TRBD1 (6 bases). With 1 base removed from V and 2 bases from J, the gap between germline ends came to 8 bases. The CDR3 is 14 residues long. Germline V CDR1 and CDR2: SEHNR, FQNEAQ (reference sequence). CDR3 in amino acids: CASSLGTGNYGYTF. The CDR3, as DNA: TGTGCCAGCAGCTTAGGTACAGGGAACTATGGCTACACCTTC.

The chain recombines TRBV5-6 with TRBJ1-2, with TRBD1 identical over 7 bases. Germline loops: CDR1 SGHDT, CDR2 YYEEEE. The ends lost 7 bases at V and 6 bases at J; junction bases unmatched: 9. This CDR3 spans 13 amino acids. The CDR3 region has the DNA TGTGCCAGCGGAACCCCGACAGGGAATGGCTACACCTTC. This encodes CASGTPTGNGYTF.

This clone was counted ten times or more. The chain uses TRBV25-1 and TRBJ1-5; TRBD1 aligns across 8 bases. The CDR3 has 15 amino acids. Germline assignment: CDR1 MGHDK and CDR2 SYGVNS. Trimming removed 3 bases from V and 2 bases from J; junction bases left unmatched: 3. CDR3 sequence: CASSDQGAGNQPQHF. In DNA, the CDR3 is TGTGCCAGCAGTGACCAGGGGGCTGGCAATCAGCCCCAGCATTTT.

The rearrangement links TRBV4-2 to TRBJ1-5, with 11 bases aligning to TRBD1. Germline V gives CDR1 LGHNA, CDR2 YNFKEQ. The CDR3 is 17 amino acids. V was clipped by 0 bases and J by 4 bases; unmatched bases: 5. CDR3 region: CASSQDWDRGNNQPQHF. The CDR3 DNA reads TGTGCCAGCAGCCAAGATTGGGACAGGGGGAATAATCAGCCCCAGCATTTT.

The CDR3 here is CASSYAQGGARGELFF. DNA for the CDR3: TGTGCCAGCAGTTACGCCCAGGGAGGGGCACGTGGGGAGCTGTTTTTT. The chain carries TRBV6-5 and TRBJ2-2; 7 nucleotides match TRBD2. The germline gives CDR1 MNHEY, CDR2 SVGAGI. CDR3 length: 16 amino acids. V shed 2 bases, J shed 8 bases, and the junction held 11 bases outside the gene matches.

This clone was counted a few times. This chain uses TRBV30 with TRBJ2-2; 7 nucleotides agree with TRBD2. CDR3 length equals 12 residues. Germline V gene lookup returns CDR1 GTSNPN and CDR2 SVGIG (reference sequence). The CDR3 here is CGAAGGTGELFF. As DNA, the CDR3 is TGTGGGGCGGCCGGGGGGACCGGGGAGCTGTTTTTT.

The J gene is TRBJ2-7, the V gene TRBV6-5, with no clear D. From germline, CDR1 is MNHEY and CDR2 SVGAGI. The CDR3 is 16 residues long. Trimming removed 4 bases at V and 2 bases at J, with 18 bases between. The DNA of the CDR3 is TGTGCCAGCAGTTTGATTCAATCGCGAAATCCCTACGAGCAGTACTTC. It specifies CASSLIQSRNPYEQYF.

This chain connects TRBV15 to TRBJ2-5, with TRBD2 as a possible D gene (6 bases). Trimming pared 2 bases from V and 2 bases from J, leaving 15 bases between. This CDR3 contains 16 residues. Germline values: CDR1 LNHNV, CDR2 YYDKDF (reference sequence). The CDR3: CATSRTRRGRQETQYF. DNA for the CDR3: TGTGCCACCAGCAGAACCCGGAGGGGACGGCAAGAGACCCAGTACTTC.

The J gene is TRBJ2-7, the V gene TRBV9, with D maybe TRBD2 (5 bases). Per germline, CDR1 SGDLS and CDR2 YYNGEE. V lost 4 bases and J lost 0, with 8 bases in between. The CDR3 spans 13 residues. CDR3 sequence reads: CASSMGSSYEQYF. CDR3 DNA sequence: TGTGCCAGCAGCATGGGGAGCTCCTACGAGCAGTACTTC.

The chain links TRBV6-1 to TRBJ2-3; no firm D call. CDR3 length: 15 residues. Per the germline V gene, CDR1 is MNHNS and CDR2 is SASEGT. V dropped 7 bases and J dropped 2 bases, with 16 bases sitting between them. DNA of the CDR3: TGTGCCAGCAATATTAGCCCAGCCTACACAGATACGCAGTATTTT. Translating gives CASNISPAYTDTQYF.

This chain joins TRBV6-1 and TRBJ1-4; TRBD1 agrees at 7 bases. Germline V gene lookup returns CDR1 MNHNS and CDR2 SASEGT. CDR3 size: 15 residues. Trimming cost V 5 bases and J 3 bases; bases outside gene matches: 6. CDR3 in DNA: TGTGCCAGCAGTTTCGGGACAGCTCCTAATGAAAAACTGTTTTTT. Protein sequence: CASSFGTAPNEKLFF.

This chain joins TRBV19 and TRBJ1-2, with D uncertain. CDR3 length equals 13 residues. V was shortened by 3 bases and J by 4 bases, with 9 bases between the two germline ends. CDR1 is LNHDA, CDR2 SQIVND, per germline (reference sequence). CDR3 protein: CASSIPIGYGYTF. The DNA of the CDR3 is TGTGCCAGTAGTATCCCCATCGGCTATGGCTACACCTTC.